This T cell receptor beta chain is from a study of T cells after yellow fever vaccination. For the study at large: SMART-Seq v4 Ultra Low Input prepared the low-cell-number fractions.

Whole-study results and caveats: A large majority of primary-vaccination clones showed up again after the booster (96% CD4, around 90% CD8). Some clonotypes, a small share, were shared between CD4 and CD8 compartments. A secondary response was less intense yet reached its peak sooner, at day 5 versus 15.

The CDR3 is 16 residues long. Germline V gives CDR1 MNHEY, CDR2 SVGEGT. V lost 0 bases and J lost 3, with 15 bases in between. This clonotype came up many times. What it recognizes is unknown. TCRdb independently ran MiXCR on the 5' RACE reads; one entry per CDR3 protein. The repertoire holds 300,000 to 350,000 distinct CDR3 sequences, with around 4.4% as singletons. The receptor was isolated from a man younger than 35 who received the YFV17D yellow fever vaccine. The chain has TRBV6-2 or TRBV6-3 and TRBJ2-7; D not certain. The sequencing used PBMCs, collected 15 days after the yellow fever booster vaccination. The CDR3 sequence is CASSYSIALNLYEQYF. CDR3 nucleotide sequence: TGTGCCAGCAGTTACTCGATCGCGCTGAACCTCTACGAGCAGTACTTC.